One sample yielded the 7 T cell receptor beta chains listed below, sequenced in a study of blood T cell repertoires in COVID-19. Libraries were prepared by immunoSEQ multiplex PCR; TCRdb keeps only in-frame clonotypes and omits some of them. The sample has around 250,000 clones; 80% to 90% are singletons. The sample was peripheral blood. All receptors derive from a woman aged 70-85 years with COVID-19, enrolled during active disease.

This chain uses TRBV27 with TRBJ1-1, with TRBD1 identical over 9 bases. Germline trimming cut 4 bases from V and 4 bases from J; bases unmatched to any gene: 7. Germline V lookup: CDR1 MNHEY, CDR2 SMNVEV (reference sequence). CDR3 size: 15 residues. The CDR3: CASSSAQGAGTEAFF. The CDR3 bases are TGTGCCAGCAGTTCAGCACAGGGGGCGGGCACTGAAGCTTTCTTT.

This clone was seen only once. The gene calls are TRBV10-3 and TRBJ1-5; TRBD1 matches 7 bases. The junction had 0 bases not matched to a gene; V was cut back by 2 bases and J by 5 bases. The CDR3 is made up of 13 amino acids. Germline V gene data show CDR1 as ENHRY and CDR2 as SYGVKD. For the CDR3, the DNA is TGTGCCATCAGTGAGACAGGGGATCAGCCCCAGCATTTT. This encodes CAISETGDQPQHF.

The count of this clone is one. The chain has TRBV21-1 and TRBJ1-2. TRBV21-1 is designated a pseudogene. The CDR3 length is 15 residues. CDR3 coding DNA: TGTGCCAGCAGCTACTGGGGGGGCGCTTCAGATGGCTACACCTTC. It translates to CASSYWGGASDGYTF.

CDR3 amino acids: CASGLRATRVGEQYF. CDR3 nucleotides: TGTGCCAGCGGACTCCGGGCCACTCGGGTTGGCGAGCAGTACTTC. The V and J genes are TRBV13 and TRBJ2-7, with a possible D match to TRBD2 (5 bases). The germline V and J ends were trimmed by 8 bases and 6 bases, with 23 bases remaining between them. The CDR3 is 15 amino acids. Germline V gene sequence: CDR1 PRHDT, CDR2 FYEKMQ (reference sequence).

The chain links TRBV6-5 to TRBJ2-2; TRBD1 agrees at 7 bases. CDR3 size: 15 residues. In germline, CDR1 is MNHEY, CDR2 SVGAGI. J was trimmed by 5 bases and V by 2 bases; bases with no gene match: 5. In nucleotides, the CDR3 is TGTGCCAGCAGTTACGCAGACAGGGAGACCGGGGAGCTGTTTTTT. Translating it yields CASSYADRETGELFF.

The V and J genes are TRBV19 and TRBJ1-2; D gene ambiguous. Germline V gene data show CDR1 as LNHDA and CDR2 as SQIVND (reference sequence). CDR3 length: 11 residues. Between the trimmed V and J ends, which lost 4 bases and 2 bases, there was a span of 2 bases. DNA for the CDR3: TGTGCCAGTAGTACAAACTATGGCTACACCTTC. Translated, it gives CASSTNYGYTF.

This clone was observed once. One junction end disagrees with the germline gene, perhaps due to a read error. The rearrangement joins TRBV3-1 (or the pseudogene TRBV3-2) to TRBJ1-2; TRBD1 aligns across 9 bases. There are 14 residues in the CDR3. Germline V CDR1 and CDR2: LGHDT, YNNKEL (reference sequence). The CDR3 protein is CASRQGTGSYGYTF. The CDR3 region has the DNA TGTGCCAGCAGACAAGGGACAGGGAGTTATGGCTACACCTTC.